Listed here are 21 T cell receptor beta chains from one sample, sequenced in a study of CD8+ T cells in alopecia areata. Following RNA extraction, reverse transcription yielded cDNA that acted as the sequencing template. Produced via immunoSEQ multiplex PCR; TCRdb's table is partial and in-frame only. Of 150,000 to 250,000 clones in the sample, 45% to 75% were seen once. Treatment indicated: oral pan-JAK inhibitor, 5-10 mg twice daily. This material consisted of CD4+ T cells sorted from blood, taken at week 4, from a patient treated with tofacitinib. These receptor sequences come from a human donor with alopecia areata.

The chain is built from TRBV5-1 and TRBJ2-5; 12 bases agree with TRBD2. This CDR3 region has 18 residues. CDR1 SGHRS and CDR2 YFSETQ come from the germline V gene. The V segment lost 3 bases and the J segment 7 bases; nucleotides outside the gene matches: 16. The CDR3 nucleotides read TGCGCCAGCAGCTCCATAACCCCTAGCGGGGGGGCCGGTGGGACCCAGTACTTC. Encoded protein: CASSSITPSGGAGGTQYF. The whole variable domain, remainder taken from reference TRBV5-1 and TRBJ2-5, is KAGVTQTPRYLIKTRGQQVTLSCSPISGHRSVSWYQQTPGQGLQFLFEYFSETQRNKGNFPGRFSGRQFSNSRSEMNVSTLELGDSALYLCASSSITPSGGAGGTQYFGPGTRLLVL.

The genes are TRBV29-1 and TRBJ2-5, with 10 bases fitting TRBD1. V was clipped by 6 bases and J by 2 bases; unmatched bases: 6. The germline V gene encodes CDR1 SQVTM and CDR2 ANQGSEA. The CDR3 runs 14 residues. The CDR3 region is CSVTGTGEQETQYF. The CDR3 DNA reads TGCAGCGTCACCGGGACAGGGGAGCAAGAGACCCAGTACTTC.

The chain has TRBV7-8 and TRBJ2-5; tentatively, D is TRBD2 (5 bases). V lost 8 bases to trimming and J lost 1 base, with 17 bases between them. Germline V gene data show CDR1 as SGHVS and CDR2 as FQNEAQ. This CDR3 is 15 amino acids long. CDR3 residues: CASLPWRLTQETQYF. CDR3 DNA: TGTGCCAGCCTCCCCTGGAGACTAACCCAAGAGACCCAGTACTTC.

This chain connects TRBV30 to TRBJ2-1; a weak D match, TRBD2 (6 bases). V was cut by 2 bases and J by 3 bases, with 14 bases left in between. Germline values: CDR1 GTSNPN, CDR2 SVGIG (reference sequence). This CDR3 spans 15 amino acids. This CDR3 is CAWSRTGDFYNEQFF. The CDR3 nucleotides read TGTGCCTGGAGTCGGACGGGGGACTTCTACAATGAGCAGTTCTTC.

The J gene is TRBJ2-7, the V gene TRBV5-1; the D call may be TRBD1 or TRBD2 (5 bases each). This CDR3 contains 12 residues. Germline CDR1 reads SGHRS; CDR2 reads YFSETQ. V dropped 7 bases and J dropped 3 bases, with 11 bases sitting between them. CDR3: CASGTGDYEQYF. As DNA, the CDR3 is TGCGCCAGCGGGACCGGGGACTACGAGCAGTACTTC.

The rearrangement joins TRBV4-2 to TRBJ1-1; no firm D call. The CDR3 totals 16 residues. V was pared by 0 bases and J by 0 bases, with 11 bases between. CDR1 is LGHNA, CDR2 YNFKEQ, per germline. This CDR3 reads CASSQEIGRMNTEAFF. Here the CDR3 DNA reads TGTGCCAGCAGCCAAGAGATCGGCAGAATGAACACTGAAGCTTTCTTT.

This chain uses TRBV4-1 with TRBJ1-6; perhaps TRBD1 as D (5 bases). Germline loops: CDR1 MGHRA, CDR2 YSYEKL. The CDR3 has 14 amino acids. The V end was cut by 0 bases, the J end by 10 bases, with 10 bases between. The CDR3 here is CASSQEARDSPLHF. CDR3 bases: TGCGCCAGCAGCCAAGAGGCGCGGGACTCACCCCTCCACTTT.

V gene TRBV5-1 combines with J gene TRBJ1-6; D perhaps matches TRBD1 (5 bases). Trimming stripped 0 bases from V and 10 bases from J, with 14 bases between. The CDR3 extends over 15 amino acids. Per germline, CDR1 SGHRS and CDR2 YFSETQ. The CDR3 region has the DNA TGCGCCAGCAGCTTGGAAGCGCAGGGCGGGTCACCCCTCCACTTT. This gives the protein CASSLEAQGGSPLHF. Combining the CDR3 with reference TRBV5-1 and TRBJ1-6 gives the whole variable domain KAGVTQTPRYLIKTRGQQVTLSCSPISGHRSVSWYQQTPGQGLQFLFEYFSETQRNKGNFPGRFSGRQFSNSRSEMNVSTLELGDSALYLCASSLEAQGGSPLHFGNGTRLTVT.

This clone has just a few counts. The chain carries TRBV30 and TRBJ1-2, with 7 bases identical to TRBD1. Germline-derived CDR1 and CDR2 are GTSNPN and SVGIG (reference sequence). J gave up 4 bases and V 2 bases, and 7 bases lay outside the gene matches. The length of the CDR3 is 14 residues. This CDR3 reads CAWSRGRGSYGYTF. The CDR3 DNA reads TGTGCCTGGAGTAGGGGCAGGGGGTCCTATGGCTACACCTTC.

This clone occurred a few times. The CDR3 loop is CASSLWGQSQETQYF. DNA of the CDR3: TGTGCCAGCAGCTTATGGGGACAGAGCCAAGAGACCCAGTACTTC. J is TRBJ2-5 and V is TRBV7-9, with 7 bases lining up with TRBD1. J was trimmed by 1 base and V by 2 bases; bases with no gene match: 4. This CDR3 contains 15 residues. The germline V gene has CDR1 SEHNR and CDR2 FQNEAQ (reference sequence).

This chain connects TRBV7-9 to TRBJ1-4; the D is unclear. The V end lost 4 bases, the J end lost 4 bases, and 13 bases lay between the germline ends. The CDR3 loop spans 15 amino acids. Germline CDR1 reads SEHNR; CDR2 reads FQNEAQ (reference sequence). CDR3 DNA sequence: TGTGCCAGCAGCTCCGTCCGGGGAGATAATGAAAAACTGTTTTTT. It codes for CASSSVRGDNEKLFF.

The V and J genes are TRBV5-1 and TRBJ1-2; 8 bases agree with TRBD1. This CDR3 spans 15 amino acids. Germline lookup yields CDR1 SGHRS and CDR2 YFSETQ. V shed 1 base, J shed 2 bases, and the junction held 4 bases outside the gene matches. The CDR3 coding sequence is TGCGCCAGCAGCTTGCCAGGGGGCGGAAACTATGGCTACACCTTC. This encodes CASSLPGGGNYGYTF.

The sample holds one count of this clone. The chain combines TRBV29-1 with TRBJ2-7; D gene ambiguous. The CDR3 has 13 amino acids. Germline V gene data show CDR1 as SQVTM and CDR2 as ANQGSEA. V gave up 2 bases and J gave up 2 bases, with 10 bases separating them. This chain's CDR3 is CSVESASPYEQYF. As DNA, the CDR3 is TGCAGCGTTGAATCGGCCAGCCCCTACGAGCAGTACTTC.

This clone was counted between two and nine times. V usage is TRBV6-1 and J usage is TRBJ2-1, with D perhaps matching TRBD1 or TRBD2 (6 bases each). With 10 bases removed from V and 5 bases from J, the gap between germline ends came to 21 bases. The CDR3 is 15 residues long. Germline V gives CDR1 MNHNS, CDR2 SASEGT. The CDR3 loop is CAIQRGVSSDNEQFF. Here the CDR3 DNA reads TGTGCCATCCAAAGGGGGGTCTCCAGCGACAATGAGCAGTTCTTC.

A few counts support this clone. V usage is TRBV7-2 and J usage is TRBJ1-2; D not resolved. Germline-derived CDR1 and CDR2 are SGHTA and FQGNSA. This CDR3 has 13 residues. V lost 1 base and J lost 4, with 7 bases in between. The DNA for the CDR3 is TGTGCCAGCAGCTTAGTCAAAGGCTATGGCTACACCTTC. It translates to CASSLVKGYGYTF.

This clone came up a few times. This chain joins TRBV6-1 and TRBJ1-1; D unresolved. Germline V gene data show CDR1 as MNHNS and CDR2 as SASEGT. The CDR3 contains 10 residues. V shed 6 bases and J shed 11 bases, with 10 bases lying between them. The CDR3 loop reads CASREITAFF. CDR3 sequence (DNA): TGTGCCAGCAGGGAAATAACGGCTTTCTTT.

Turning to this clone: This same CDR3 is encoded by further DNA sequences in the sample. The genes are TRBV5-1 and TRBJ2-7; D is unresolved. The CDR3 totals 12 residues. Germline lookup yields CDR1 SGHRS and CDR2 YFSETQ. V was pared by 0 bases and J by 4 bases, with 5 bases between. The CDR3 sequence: CASSLEGYEQYF. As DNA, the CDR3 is TGCGCCAGCAGCTTGGAGGGTTACGAGCAGTACTTC.

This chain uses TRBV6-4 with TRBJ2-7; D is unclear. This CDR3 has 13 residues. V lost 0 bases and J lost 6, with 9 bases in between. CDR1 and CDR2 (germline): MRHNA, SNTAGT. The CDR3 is CASSDSINGEQYF. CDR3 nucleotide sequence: TGTGCCAGCAGTGACTCTATTAACGGCGAGCAGTACTTC.

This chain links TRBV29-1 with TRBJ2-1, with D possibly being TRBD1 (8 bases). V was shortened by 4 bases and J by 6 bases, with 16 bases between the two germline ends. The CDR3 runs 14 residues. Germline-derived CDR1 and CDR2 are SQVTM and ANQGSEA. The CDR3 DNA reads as TGCAGCGTTGGGGACAGGCGCGGGGGCAATGAGCAGTTCTTC. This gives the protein CSVGDRRGGNEQFF.

The CDR3 DNA follows: TGTGCCACCGCTGGAATGGACACTGAAGCTTTCTTT. It codes for CATAGMDTEAFF. V and J are TRBV10-3 and TRBJ1-1, with D hard to call. Germline V gives CDR1 ENHRY, CDR2 SYGVKD. The CDR3 has 12 residues. Trimming shortened V by 10 bases and J by 3 bases, and 12 bases separated the two germline ends.

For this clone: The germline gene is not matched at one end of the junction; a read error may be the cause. The CDR3 reads CASSADVGVRSF. CDR3 nucleotides: TGTGCCAGCAGCGCAGATGTGGGAGTCCGCTCCTTC. This chain joins TRBV9 and TRBJ1-2, with no clear D. CDR3 length: 12 residues. Germline V gives CDR1 SGDLS, CDR2 YYNGEE. The full variable domain, with the rest looked up from reference TRBV9 and TRBJ1-2, is DSGVTQTPKHLITATGQRVTLRCSPRSGDLSVYWYQQSLDQGLQFLIQYYNGEERAKGNILERFSAQQFPDLHSELNLSSLELGDSALYFCASSADVGVRSFGSGTRLTVV.